This T cell receptor (beta chain) was documented in a study of radiotherapy plus CTLA-4 blockade in lung cancer. V dropped 6 bases and J dropped 2; count of bases not matched to a gene: 7. Germline V gives CDR1 SNHLY, CDR2 FYNNEI. This CDR3 spans 15 amino acids. Libraries were prepared by immunoSEQ multiplex PCR; TCRdb keeps only in-frame clonotypes and omits some of them. This sample has tens of thousands of clones; 75% to 80% occur once, and the top ten carry approximately 2.6%. The rearrangement links TRBV2 to TRBJ2-1; 7 bases match TRBD2. The receptor comes from a human donor with non-small cell lung cancer whose response to radiotherapy plus ipilimumab could not be evaluated. Here the sequenced sample was peripheral blood, taken from a patient treated with radiotherapy plus ipilimumab. The DNA of the CDR3 is TGTGCCAGCAGCGCAGGGAGGGGACCCTACAATGAGCAGTTCTTC. Protein: CASSAGRGPYNEQFF.